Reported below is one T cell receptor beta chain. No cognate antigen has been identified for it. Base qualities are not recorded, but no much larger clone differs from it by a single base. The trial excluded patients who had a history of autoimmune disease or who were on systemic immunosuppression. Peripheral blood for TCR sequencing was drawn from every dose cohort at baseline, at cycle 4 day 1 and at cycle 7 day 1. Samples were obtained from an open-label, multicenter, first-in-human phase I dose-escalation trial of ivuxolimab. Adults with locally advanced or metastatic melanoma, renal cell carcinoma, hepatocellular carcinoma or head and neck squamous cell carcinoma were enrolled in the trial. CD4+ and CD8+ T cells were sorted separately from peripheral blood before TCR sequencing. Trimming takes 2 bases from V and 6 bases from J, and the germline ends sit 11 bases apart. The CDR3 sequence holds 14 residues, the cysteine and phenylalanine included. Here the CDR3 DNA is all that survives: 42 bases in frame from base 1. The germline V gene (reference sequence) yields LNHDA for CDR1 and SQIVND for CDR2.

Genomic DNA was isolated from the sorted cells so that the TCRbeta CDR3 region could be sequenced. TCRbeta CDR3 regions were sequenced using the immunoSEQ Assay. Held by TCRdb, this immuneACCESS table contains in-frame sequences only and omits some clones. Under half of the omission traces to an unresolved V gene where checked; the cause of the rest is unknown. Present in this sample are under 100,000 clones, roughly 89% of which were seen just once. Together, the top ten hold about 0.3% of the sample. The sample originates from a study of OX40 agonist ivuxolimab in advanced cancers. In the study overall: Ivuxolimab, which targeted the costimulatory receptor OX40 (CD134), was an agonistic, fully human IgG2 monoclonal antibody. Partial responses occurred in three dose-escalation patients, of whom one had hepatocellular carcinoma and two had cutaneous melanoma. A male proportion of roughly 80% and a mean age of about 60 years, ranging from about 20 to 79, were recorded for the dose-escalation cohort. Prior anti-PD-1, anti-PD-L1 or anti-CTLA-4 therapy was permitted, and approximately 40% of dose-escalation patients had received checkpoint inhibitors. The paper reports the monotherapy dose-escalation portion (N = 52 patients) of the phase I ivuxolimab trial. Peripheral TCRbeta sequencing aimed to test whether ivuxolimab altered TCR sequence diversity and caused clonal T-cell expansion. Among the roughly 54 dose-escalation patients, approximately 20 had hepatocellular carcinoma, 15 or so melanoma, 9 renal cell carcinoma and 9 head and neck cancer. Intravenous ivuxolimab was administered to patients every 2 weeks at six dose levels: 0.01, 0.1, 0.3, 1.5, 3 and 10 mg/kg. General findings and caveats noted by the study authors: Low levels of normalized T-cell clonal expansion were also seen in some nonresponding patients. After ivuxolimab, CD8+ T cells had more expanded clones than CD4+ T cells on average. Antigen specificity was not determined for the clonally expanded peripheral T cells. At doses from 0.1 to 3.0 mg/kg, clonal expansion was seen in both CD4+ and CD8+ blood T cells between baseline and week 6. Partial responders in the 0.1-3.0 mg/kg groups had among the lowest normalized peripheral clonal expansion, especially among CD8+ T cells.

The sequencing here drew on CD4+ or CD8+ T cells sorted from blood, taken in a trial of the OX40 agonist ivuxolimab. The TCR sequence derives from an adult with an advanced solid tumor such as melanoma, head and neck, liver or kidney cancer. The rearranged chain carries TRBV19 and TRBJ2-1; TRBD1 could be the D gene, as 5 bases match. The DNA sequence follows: TGTGCCAGTAGTATATCCCAGGGAAGCAATGAGCAGTTCTTC. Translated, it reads CASSISQGSNEQFF.